This note documents a single TCR beta chain sequence. Original processing methods: It was from reference gene primer amplification that nucleated cell counts were estimated. Data came from immunoSEQ multiplex PCR; TCRdb stores just in-frame clones and leaves some out. Clone size and V and J calls were adopted from that table, with D and trimming inferred from the DNA. This table holds roughly 100,000 clones, approximately 89% found once. The V gene end was trimmed by 4 bases and the J gene end by 4 bases; junction bases not matched to a gene: 1. The CDR3 sequence is 14 residues long. Germline V gene data show CDR1 as WSHSY and CDR2 as SAAADI. This entry belongs to a study of blood T cell repertoires in COVID-19. The wider study: From the United States, Italy and Spain came samples of acute and convalescent COVID-19. Sources were T cells, B-cell-depleted T cells, or PBMCs; the material itself was cDNA or gDNA.

Sequenced material: peripheral blood. This clonotype originated in a woman older than 75 in a cohort sampled during active COVID-19. This sequence joins TRBV10-2 and TRBJ2-1, with 10 nucleotides matching TRBD2. The CDR3 DNA follows: TGCGCCAGCAGTGTACTAGCGGGGTACAATGAGCAGTTCTTC. It specifies CASSVLAGYNEQFF.